A selection of T cell receptor beta chains follows, all from one sample in a study of T cells in Graves' hyperthyroidism and ophthalmopathy. MiXCR, applied by TCRdb to the multiplex PCR reads, yields one record per CDR3 protein. Among more than 300,000 distinct CDR3 sequences listed, approximately 14% were seen once. The source material was blood. These receptor sequences come from a woman aged 25-40 years with Graves' hyperthyroidism. Both conserved end residues are part of each CDR3. A D gene is named only where the DNA matches it firmly. The size entry is marked missing in some rows and otherwise reads once, few, many or a size class.

v_call: TRBV12-3/TRBV12-4; d_call: TRBD2; j_call: TRBJ2-1; clone_size: .; cdr3_nt: TGTGCCAGCCGGGACACTACCGGGACTAGCGGGAGGGACAAACAAAGCTCCTACAATGAGCAGTTCTTC; cdr3_aa: CASRDTTGTSGRDKQSSYNEQFF
v_call: TRBV19; d_call: .; j_call: TRBJ2-7; clone_size: many; cdr3_nt: TGTGCCAGTAGTAAAGGGCCGTACGAGCAGTACTTC; cdr3_aa: CASSKGPYEQYF
v_call: TRBV7-3; d_call: .; j_call: TRBJ2-2; clone_size: many; cdr3_nt: TGTGCCAGCAGCTTAAGGAGGGGGCCCACCGGGGAGCTGTTTTTT; cdr3_aa: CASSLRRGPTGELFF
v_call: TRBV4-2; d_call: .; j_call: TRBJ2-1; clone_size: .; cdr3_nt: TGTGCCAGCAGCCAAGGAGGAGCCGGGGTGAGCTCCTACAATGAGCAGTTCTTC; cdr3_aa: CASSQGGAGVSSYNEQFF
v_call: TRBV10-3; d_call: .; j_call: TRBJ1-5; clone_size: many; cdr3_nt: TGTGCCATCGCCCCGGCCGGGAATCAGCCCCAGCATTTT; cdr3_aa: CAIAPAGNQPQHF
v_call: TRBV5-1; d_call: .; j_call: TRBJ2-3; clone_size: many; cdr3_nt: TGCGCCAGCAGCCGGACGGGCACCCCTTCCACAGATACGCAGTATTTT; cdr3_aa: CASSRTGTPSTDTQYF
v_call: TRBV25-1; d_call: .; j_call: TRBJ1-6; clone_size: .; cdr3_nt: TGTGCCAGCAGTGAACCTCTTTTTGGATCACCCCTCCACTTT; cdr3_aa: CASSEPLFGSPLHF
v_call: TRBV7-6; d_call: TRBD2; j_call: TRBJ2-7; clone_size: many; cdr3_nt: TGTGCCAGCAGACGAAGCCCAAGCGGGGTCAGCTCCTACGAGCAGTACTTC; cdr3_aa: CASRRSPSGVSSYEQYF
v_call: TRBV28; d_call: TRBD2; j_call: TRBJ2-7; clone_size: .; cdr3_nt: TGTGCCAGCCTAGGCGGGAGGGTTTCCTACGAGCAGTACTTC; cdr3_aa: CASLGGRVSYEQYF
v_call: TRBV20-1; d_call: .; j_call: TRBJ1-3; clone_size: few; cdr3_nt: TGCAGTGCTACCGACAGGTTCGCTGGAAACACCATATATTTT; cdr3_aa: CSATDRFAGNTIYF
v_call: TRBV28; d_call: TRBD2; j_call: TRBJ2-1; clone_size: many; cdr3_nt: TGTGCCAGCAAGGGAGGGAGGGCCGGTCATGAGCAGTTCTTC; cdr3_aa: CASKGGRAGHEQFF
v_call: TRBV4-1; d_call: .; j_call: TRBJ2-5; clone_size: few; cdr3_nt: TGCGCCAGCAGCCAAGTTGTACAAGAGACCCAGTACTTC; cdr3_aa: CASSQVVQETQYF
v_call: TRBV20-1; d_call: TRBD2; j_call: TRBJ2-7; clone_size: few; cdr3_nt: TGCAGTGCCAAGGGTAGCGGGACGCCCGAGCAGTACTTC; cdr3_aa: CSAKGSGTPEQYF
v_call: TRBV3-1; d_call: .; j_call: TRBJ1-2; clone_size: .; cdr3_nt: TGTGCCAGCAGCCAAATCCCCTGGATAACTCTCTATGGCTACACCTTC; cdr3_aa: CASSQIPWITLYGYTF
v_call: TRBV7-3; d_call: TRBD2; j_call: TRBJ2-5; clone_size: few; cdr3_nt: TGTGCCAGCAGCAAAGGTAGCGGGGTACAAGAGACCCAGTACTTC; cdr3_aa: CASSKGSGVQETQYF
v_call: TRBV7-2; d_call: TRBD2; j_call: TRBJ2-1; clone_size: few; cdr3_nt: TGTGCCAGCAGCCTTCGTTCAGCGGGGCCCTACAATGAGCAGTTCTTC; cdr3_aa: CASSLRSAGPYNEQFF
v_call: TRBV7-8; d_call: TRBD1; j_call: TRBJ1-1; clone_size: .; cdr3_nt: TGTGCCAGCAGCACGGGGGACAGGGTGGGGACTGAAGCTTTCTTT; cdr3_aa: CASSTGDRVGTEAFF
v_call: TRBV28; d_call: .; j_call: TRBJ1-2; clone_size: many; cdr3_nt: TGTGCCAGCAGTTCCGAAACCGGTAGCTATGGCTACACCTTC; cdr3_aa: CASSSETGSYGYTF
v_call: TRBV9; d_call: .; j_call: TRBJ1-1; clone_size: many; cdr3_nt: TGTGCCAGCAGCCCAATGGGTGCGGCTGAAGCTTTCTTT; cdr3_aa: CASSPMGAAEAFF
v_call: TRBV18; d_call: .; j_call: TRBJ2-7; clone_size: many; cdr3_nt: TGTGCCAGCTCCTCCCTGCGGGCCTACGAGCAGTACTTC; cdr3_aa: CASSSLRAYEQYF
v_call: TRBV12-3/TRBV12-4; d_call: .; j_call: TRBJ2-3; clone_size: many; cdr3_nt: TGTGCCAGCAGTTTTTACGGCACAGATACGCAGTATTTT; cdr3_aa: CASSFYGTDTQYF
v_call: TRBV7-2; d_call: .; j_call: TRBJ1-1; clone_size: many; cdr3_nt: TGTGCCAGCACTAACCCCTCGACGGGGAACACTGAAGCTTTCTTT; cdr3_aa: CASTNPSTGNTEAFF
v_call: TRBV9; d_call: .; j_call: TRBJ2-5; clone_size: many; cdr3_nt: TGTGCCAGCAGCGGACACTTCCAAGAGACCCAGTACTTC; cdr3_aa: CASSGHFQETQYF
v_call: TRBV7-9; d_call: .; j_call: TRBJ2-7; clone_size: .; cdr3_nt: TGTGCCAGCAGCTTAGCGCAGGGACCTCTGTACGAGCAGTACTTC; cdr3_aa: CASSLAQGPLYEQYF
v_call: TRBV20-1; d_call: .; j_call: TRBJ2-5; clone_size: many; cdr3_nt: TGCAGTGCTAGAGATAGGGAGACCCAGTACTTC; cdr3_aa: CSARDRETQYF
v_call: TRBV7-2; d_call: .; j_call: TRBJ2-7; clone_size: many; cdr3_nt: TGTGCCAGCAGCTTTTACAGGGAGTCGTACGAGCAGTACTTC; cdr3_aa: CASSFYRESYEQYF
v_call: TRBV2; d_call: TRBD2; j_call: TRBJ2-1; clone_size: many; cdr3_nt: TGTGCCAGCTGGGGGGGAACACACAATGAGCAGTTCTTC; cdr3_aa: CASWGGTHNEQFF
v_call: TRBV6-1; d_call: .; j_call: TRBJ2-7; clone_size: .; cdr3_nt: TGTGCCAGCAGTGCCTCGCCAAGTCGCGCTCACGAGCAGTACTTC; cdr3_aa: CASSASPSRAHEQYF
v_call: TRBV12-3/TRBV12-4; d_call: .; j_call: TRBJ2-3; clone_size: many; cdr3_nt: TGTGCCAGCAGCCTCAGGGGAATCACAGATACGCAGTATTTT; cdr3_aa: CASSLRGITDTQYF
v_call: TRBV12-3/TRBV12-4; d_call: .; j_call: TRBJ1-2; clone_size: many; cdr3_nt: TGTGCCAGCAGCGTAGCGGCAGGGGTTAACTATGGCTACACCTTC; cdr3_aa: CASSVAAGVNYGYTF
v_call: TRBV10-3; d_call: .; j_call: TRBJ1-2; clone_size: many; cdr3_nt: TGTGCCATCAGTGAGTCGGGGGGCTACACCTTC; cdr3_aa: CAISESGGYTF
v_call: TRBV18; d_call: .; j_call: TRBJ2-1; clone_size: .; cdr3_nt: TGTGCCAGCTCACCTTCCGGGGATCACTCCTACAATGAGCAGTTCTTC; cdr3_aa: CASSPSGDHSYNEQFF
v_call: TRBV20-1; d_call: .; j_call: TRBJ1-5; clone_size: many; cdr3_nt: TGCAGTGCTAGCCCAAGGGGTGCGCGAAATCAGCCCCAGCATTTT; cdr3_aa: CSASPRGARNQPQHF
v_call: TRBV5-1; d_call: TRBD1; j_call: TRBJ2-5; clone_size: many; cdr3_nt: TGCGCCAGCAGCCGAACTACAGGGGAAGAGACCCAGTACTTC; cdr3_aa: CASSRTTGEETQYF
v_call: TRBV29-1; d_call: .; j_call: TRBJ2-7; clone_size: .; cdr3_nt: TGCAGCGTTGAGGGCAGTTACTACGAGCAGTACTTC; cdr3_aa: CSVEGSYYEQYF
v_call: TRBV9; d_call: TRBD2; j_call: TRBJ2-2; clone_size: .; cdr3_nt: TGTGCCAGCAGCTCCAGAGGAGGGAGGGCCGGGGAGCTGTCTTTT; cdr3_aa: CASSSRGGRAGELSF
v_call: TRBV3-1; d_call: TRBD2; j_call: TRBJ2-3; clone_size: few; cdr3_nt: TGTGCCAGCAGCCAAGTCATTCGTCGGGAGGCGAACACAGATACGCAGTATTTT; cdr3_aa: CASSQVIRREANTDTQYF
v_call: TRBV12-3/TRBV12-4; d_call: .; j_call: TRBJ2-3; clone_size: few; cdr3_nt: TGTGCCAGCCAAATTGGGGGATTCACAGATACGCAGTATTTT; cdr3_aa: CASQIGGFTDTQYF
v_call: TRBV29-1; d_call: TRBD1; j_call: TRBJ1-1; clone_size: many; cdr3_nt: TGCAGCGTCCAGATAGGGACAGGAGCCGAAGCTTTCTTT; cdr3_aa: CSVQIGTGAEAFF
v_call: TRBV6-1; d_call: TRBD1; j_call: TRBJ2-1; clone_size: few; cdr3_nt: TGTGCCAGCAGTGTCCGAGGGACAGGGAACAATGAGCAGTTCTTC; cdr3_aa: CASSVRGTGNNEQFF
v_call: TRBV18; d_call: TRBD2; j_call: TRBJ2-1; clone_size: few; cdr3_nt: TGTGCCAGCTCACGCGCGGCGGGAGATTCATACAACGAGCAGTTCTTC; cdr3_aa: CASSRAAGDSYNEQFF
v_call: TRBV3-1; d_call: .; j_call: TRBJ1-2; clone_size: .; cdr3_nt: TGTGCCAGCAGCCAAGACAGGGAAGATGGCTACACCTTC; cdr3_aa: CASSQDREDGYTF